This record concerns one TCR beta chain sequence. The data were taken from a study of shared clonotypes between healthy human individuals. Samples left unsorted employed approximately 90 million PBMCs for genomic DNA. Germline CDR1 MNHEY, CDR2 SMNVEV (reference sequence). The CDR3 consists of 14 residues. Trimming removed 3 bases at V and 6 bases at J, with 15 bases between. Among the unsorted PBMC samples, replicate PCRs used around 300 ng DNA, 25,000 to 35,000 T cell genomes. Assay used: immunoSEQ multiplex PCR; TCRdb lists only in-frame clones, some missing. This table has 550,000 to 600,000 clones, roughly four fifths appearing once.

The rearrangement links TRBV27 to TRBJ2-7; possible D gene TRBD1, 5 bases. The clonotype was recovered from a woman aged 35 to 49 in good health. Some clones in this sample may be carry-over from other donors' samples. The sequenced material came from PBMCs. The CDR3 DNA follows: TGTGCCAGCAGTTTTGCCTCAGGGATGGGCGAGCAGTACTTC. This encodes CASSFASGMGEQYF.